The next 19 T cell receptor beta chains were all read from a single sample in a study of blood T cell repertoires in COVID-19. Repertoires were generated with immunoSEQ multiplex PCR, while TCRdb's copy carries only in-frame clones and drops some. The data show 45,000 to 55,000 clones, around 83% seen once. Sequencing was performed on peripheral blood. The receptors here all came from a man between 65 and 85 years old with active COVID-19.

This rearrangement joins TRBV11-2 to TRBJ1-4, with D hard to call. The CDR3 has 13 amino acids. Germline V lookup: CDR1 SGHAT, CDR2 FQNNGV. V lost 4 bases to trimming and J lost 7 bases, with 10 bases between them. CDR3 loop: CASSSALTEKLFF. The DNA of the CDR3 is TGTGCCAGCAGCTCCGCCCTAACTGAAAAACTGTTTTTT.

This chain joins TRBV30 and TRBJ2-5, with 12 nucleotides matching TRBD1. Germline CDR1 reads GTSNPN; CDR2 reads SVGIG (reference sequence). The CDR3 runs 13 residues. The trim removed 7 bases at V and 5 bases at J, leaving 5 bases unmatched. CDR3 in amino acids: CASGTGGRETQYF. As DNA, the CDR3 is TGTGCCTCCGGGACAGGGGGCCGGGAGACCCAGTACTTC.

The CDR3 region is CASSLTGTGGYGYTF. CDR3 DNA sequence: TGTGCCAGCAGCTTAACCGGGACAGGTGGCTATGGCTACACCTTC. V usage is TRBV7-2 and J usage is TRBJ1-2; 8 bases fit TRBD1. Per germline, CDR1 SGHTA and CDR2 FQGNSA. J gave up 4 bases and V 2 bases, and 6 bases lay outside the gene matches. The CDR3 length is 15 residues.

The rearrangement uses TRBV7-2 and TRBJ2-1, with TRBD2 identical over 10 bases. With V trimmed by 4 bases and J by 10 bases, 13 bases remained unmatched. CDR3 size: 16 residues. The germline CDR1 and CDR2 sequences are SGHTA and FQGNSA. The CDR3 reads CASSSLAGGVSGEQFF. The CDR3 coding sequence is TGTGCCAGCAGCTCTTTAGCGGGGGGCGTATCAGGGGAGCAGTTCTTC. The full variable domain, rest sourced from reference TRBV7-2 and TRBJ2-1, is GAGVSQSPSNKVTEKGKDVELRCDPISGHTALYWYRQSLGQGLEFLIYFQGNSAPDKSGLPSDRFSAERTGGSVSTLTIQRTQQEDSAVYLCASSSLAGGVSGEQFFGPGTRLTVL.

The gene calls are TRBV11-2 and TRBJ1-1; 11 bases match TRBD1. Trimming removed 0 bases from V and 8 bases from J; junction bases left unmatched: 11. This CDR3 spans 17 amino acids. Germline V gene data show CDR1 as SGHAT and CDR2 as FQNNGV. The CDR3 is CASSLDGDRGLVLEAFF. The CDR3 DNA reads TGTGCCAGCAGCTTAGATGGGGACAGGGGGTTGGTATTAGAAGCTTTCTTT.

This CDR3 is CASGERDGYTF. The CDR3 nucleotides read TGTGCCAGCGGGGAGCGGGATGGCTACACCTTC. The V and J genes are TRBV2 and TRBJ1-2; unclear D gene. Trimming left V 8 bases short and J 6 bases short, with 10 bases between. This CDR3 comprises 11 residues. Germline CDR1 and CDR2: SNHLY and FYNNEI.

The chain is built from TRBV9 and TRBJ1-4, with TRBD1 as a possible D gene (5 bases). The ends were cut back, 2 bases at V and 4 bases at J, with 9 bases in the middle. The CDR3 is 14 residues long. CDR1 is SGDLS, CDR2 YYNGEE, per germline. The CDR3 spells CASSVGGSNEKLFF. In DNA form, the CDR3 reads TGTGCCAGCAGCGTGGGGGGGAGTAATGAAAAACTGTTTTTT.

CDR3 in DNA: TGCGCCAGCAGCTTGGTGCAGGGCGCGAACTATGGCTACACCTTC. Protein product: CASSLVQGANYGYTF. The V gene is TRBV5-1, the J gene TRBJ1-2; weak D call: TRBD1 (5 bases). The V end lost 0 bases, the J end lost 2 bases, and 11 bases lay between the germline ends. The CDR3 totals 15 residues. The germline CDR1 and CDR2 sequences are SGHRS and YFSETQ.

J is TRBJ2-3 and V is TRBV7-2, with TRBD2 matching 8 bases. Germline V gene sequence: CDR1 SGHTA, CDR2 FQGNSA. V was clipped by 3 bases and J by 5 bases; unmatched bases: 7. The CDR3 extends over 15 amino acids. The CDR3: CASSFGLAGVDTQYF. Written as DNA, the CDR3 is TGTGCCAGCAGCTTCGGACTAGCTGGGGTAGATACGCAGTATTTT.

This chain links TRBV13 with TRBJ2-3; a weak D match, TRBD1 (6 bases). In germline, CDR1 is PRHDT, CDR2 FYEKMQ (reference sequence). The ends were cut back, 1 base at V and 0 bases at J, with 8 bases in the middle. The CDR3 runs 15 residues. The CDR3 DNA sequence: TGTGCCAGCAGCTTAGAGGGGGTTAGCACAGATACGCAGTATTTT. This encodes CASSLEGVSTDTQYF.

The rearrangement joins TRBV18 to TRBJ2-7; TRBD1 agrees at 12 bases. The CDR3 loop spans 15 amino acids. Germline V CDR1 and CDR2: KGHSH, LQKENI. The J segment lost 7 bases and the V segment lost 2 bases, leaving 6 bases of the junction unmatched. The CDR3: CASSPKGQGAGEQYF. CDR3 coding DNA: TGTGCCAGCTCACCAAAGGGACAGGGGGCGGGGGAGCAGTACTTC.

The V and J genes are TRBV11-2 and TRBJ2-5, with a weak D call TRBD2 (6 bases). The germline V gene has CDR1 SGHAT and CDR2 FQNNGV. The CDR3 is 13 amino acids. V lost 1 base to trimming and J lost 5 bases, with 8 bases between them. The CDR3 DNA reads TGTGCCAGCAGCTTAGCGGGGGACGAGACCCAGTACTTC. It yields the protein CASSLAGDETQYF.

V is TRBV27 and J is TRBJ2-7, with D tentatively TRBD1 (5 bases). In germline, CDR1 is MNHEY, CDR2 SMNVEV (reference sequence). V dropped 0 bases and J dropped 6 bases, with 15 bases sitting between them. The CDR3 is 15 residues long. CDR3 bases: TGTGCCAGCAGTTTATCGGGGCCCCGTTCCCGCGAGCAGTACTTC. The encoded protein is CASSLSGPRSREQYF.

The gene calls are TRBV11-2 and TRBJ2-1; 8 bases fit TRBD1. CDR1 and CDR2 from the germline V gene are SGHAT and FQNNGV. V lost 6 bases and J lost 3; bases outside the gene matches: 1. The CDR3 runs to 13 residues. CDR3 DNA sequence: TGTGCCAGCAGAGACAGGGGCTACAATGAGCAGTTCTTC. This encodes CASRDRGYNEQFF. The full variable domain, in which reference TRBV11-2 and TRBJ2-1 provide the parts outside the CDR3, is EAGVAQSPRYKIIEKRQSVAFWCNPISGHATLYWYQQILGQGPKLLIQFQNNGVVDDSQLPKDRFSAERLKGVDSTLKIQPAKLEDSAVYLCASRDRGYNEQFFGPGTRLTVL.

The chain employs TRBV5-5 and TRBJ1-5, with 7 nucleotides matching TRBD1. The CDR3 has 16 amino acids. The V segment lost 3 bases and the J segment 0 bases; nucleotides outside the gene matches: 6. Germline V gene data show CDR1 as SGHKS and CDR2 as YYEKEE (reference sequence). The CDR3 region is CASSSGTEYSNQPQHF. The CDR3 DNA follows: TGTGCCAGCAGCTCCGGGACAGAGTATAGCAATCAGCCCCAGCATTTT.

The chain links TRBV18 to TRBJ1-5; D is unclear. The CDR3 is 13 residues long. CDR1 and CDR2 from the germline V gene are KGHSH and LQKENI. Trimming took 3 bases from V and 7 from J, leaving 10 bases between them. The DNA for the CDR3 is TGTGCCAGCTCACCGTCGCGGTCCCAGCCCCAGCATTTT. It is translated as CASSPSRSQPQHF. Complete variable domain (other parts from reference TRBV18 and TRBJ1-5): NAGVMQNPRHLVRRRGQEARLRCSPMKGHSHVYWYRQLPEEGLKFMVYLQKENIIDESGMPKERFSAEFPKEGPSILRIQQVVRGDSAAYFCASSPSRSQPQHFGDGTRLSIL.

The chain is built from TRBV7-8 and TRBJ2-5; 10 bases are shared with TRBD2. Trimming removed 4 bases from V and 2 bases from J; junction bases left unmatched: 1. The CDR3 extends over 14 amino acids. Germline CDR1 SGHVS, CDR2 FQNEAQ. CDR3: CASSWGLAQETQYF. The CDR3 coding sequence is TGTGCCAGCAGCTGGGGACTAGCGCAAGAGACCCAGTACTTC.

This chain links TRBV6-5 with TRBJ2-7, with 11 bases aligning to TRBD2. The ends lost 6 bases at V and 5 bases at J; junction bases unmatched: 9. This CDR3 spans 15 amino acids. CDR1 and CDR2 from the germline V gene are MNHEY and SVGAGI. For the CDR3, the DNA is TGTGCCAGCAGCCGCCGACTAGCGGGGCACGACGAGCAGTACTTC. Encoded protein: CASSRRLAGHDEQYF.

The CDR3 here is CASSQMDRGNSPLHF. CDR3 sequence (DNA): TGCGCCAGCAGCCAGATGGACAGGGGGAATTCACCCCTCCACTTT. The genes are TRBV4-3 and TRBJ1-6; 10 bases fit TRBD1. The V and J ends lost 3 bases and 7 bases, in that order; junction bases with no gene match: 3. The germline V gene has CDR1 LGHNA and CDR2 YSLEER. The CDR3 has 15 amino acids.